This TCR beta chain is from a study of identical twins. Regarding the study as a whole: Beta out-of-frame twin sharing showed a weaker excess. Analyses of zero insertions could be partly confounded by invariant MAIT and iNKT cells. In cord blood, abundant beta clonotypes had fewer insertions; memory showed no trend.

This clonotype has just a few counts. Its target is unknown. The CDR3 is 13 amino acids. Germline V gene sequence: CDR1 MGHRA, CDR2 YSYEKL. The ends were cut back, 1 base at V and 8 bases at J, with 6 bases in the middle. A universal primer site was created by template switching, with the cDNA bearing unique molecular identifiers. One entry per CDR3 protein, called by TCRdb with MiXCR from the 5' RACE reads. The table shows 450,000 or so distinct CDR3 sequences, with roughly an eighth occurring only once. These data were also reused for a study on yellow fever vaccine responses in identical twins.

The sequence came from a woman between 18 and 29 years old in good health. V and J are TRBV4-1 and TRBJ2-6; D not certain. The sample comprised CD4+ T cells sorted from blood. The CDR3, as DNA: TGCGCCAGCAGCCAAGTCCAGACCAACGTCCTGACTTTC. This encodes CASSQVQTNVLTF.